Listed below are T cell receptor beta chains from one sample, sequenced in a study of T cell changes during pregnancy in multiple sclerosis. Only in-frame clones appear in the TCRdb table, and some are missing; sequencing was by immunoSEQ multiplex PCR. The sample shows about 59,000 clones, 90% to 95% of them seen only once. Sequencing used peripheral blood, obtained in the third trimester of pregnancy. The receptors were gathered from a female donor in good health, enrolled as a control in a pregnancy study. The CDR3 runs from the conserved cysteine through the conserved F or W. D genes are given only for firm matches. Size is omitted from some rows. Given values are once, few, many or a class for expanded clones.

d_gene,abundance,j_gene,v_gene,CDR3aa,CDR3nt
TRBD1,-,TRBJ2-1,TRBV5-4,CASSLKGARSFFDEQFF,TGTGCCAGCAGCTTGAAGGGGGCGAGATCGTTTTTTGATGAGCAGTTCTTC
TRBD2,-,TRBJ2-3,TRBV7-8,CASTLTSGGPTSTQYF,TGTGCCAGCACCTTGACTAGCGGGGGGCCCACTTCTACGCAGTATTTT
-,-,TRBJ2-1,TRBV12-2,CANHRPPGGSSYNEQFF,TGTGCAAACCACCGCCCGCCCGGGGGGAGCTCCTACAATGAGCAGTTCTTC
TRBD1,-,TRBJ1-2,TRBV6-5,CASKLAGQEAYGYTF,TGTGCCAGCAAACTAGCGGGACAGGAGGCCTATGGCTACACCTTC
-,-,TRBJ2-7,TRBV7-2,CASSWESGTPAYEQYF,TGTGCCAGCAGCTGGGAGTCCGGGACACCAGCATACGAGCAGTACTTC
-,once,TRBJ2-1,TRBV30,CAWTLRRREQFF,TGTGCCTGGACCCTTAGGAGGCGGGAGCAGTTCTTC
-,-,TRBJ1-1,TRBV29-1,CSVTHPGEAFF,TGCAGCGTTACCCATCCGGGGGAAGCTTTCTTT
TRBD2,-,TRBJ2-1,TRBV19,CASSILAGGPYNEQFF,TGTGCCAGTAGTATACTAGCGGGAGGGCCCTACAATGAGCAGTTCTTC
-,-,TRBJ2-1,TRBV4-1,CASSQGPPPTTGLSGNEQFF,TGCGCCAGCAGCCAAGGTCCTCCCCCCACTACAGGGCTATCGGGGAATGAGCAGTTCTTC
-,-,TRBJ1-1,TRBV29-1,CSVGENTEAFF,TGCAGCGTCGGAGAGAACACTGAAGCTTTCTTT
TRBD1,-,TRBJ2-7,TRBV10-3,CAISPGQGYEQYF,TGTGCCATCAGTCCCGGACAGGGTTACGAGCAGTACTTC
TRBD2,-,TRBJ2-7,TRBV6-5,CASSGTSGTYEQYF,TGTGCCAGCAGTGGGACTAGCGGGACCTACGAGCAGTACTTC
TRBD2,-,TRBJ2-2,TRBV7-3,CASSRAAGGVTGELFF,TGTGCCAGCAGCAGAGCAGCGGGAGGCGTCACCGGGGAGCTGTTTTTT
TRBD1,-,TRBJ1-3,TRBV29-1,CSVETGTAGNTIYF,TGCAGCGTTGAGACGGGGACAGCTGGAAACACCATATATTTT
TRBD2,-,TRBJ2-5,TRBV19,CASSDAGGQETQYF,TGTGCCAGTAGTGATGCGGGGGGGCAGGAGACCCAGTACTTC
-,-,TRBJ2-1,TRBV28,CASSEAGIRLNEQFF,TGTGCCAGCAGTGAAGCGGGTATTAGACTCAATGAGCAGTTCTTC
TRBD2,-,TRBJ2-7,TRBV11-2,CASSPLKRGASYEQYF,TGTGCCAGCAGCCCTTTAAAGCGGGGGGCCTCCTACGAGCAGTACTTC
-,-,TRBJ2-4,TRBV11-3,CASSLGSLENIQYF,TGTGCCAGCAGCTTAGGTTCCCTAGAAAACATTCAGTACTTC
TRBD2,-,TRBJ2-3,TRBV4-3,CASSQTLVRGGAFDTQYF,TGCGCCAGCAGCCAAACCTTAGTTCGCGGGGGGGCCTTTGATACGCAGTATTTT
-,once,TRBJ1-1,TRBV7-9,CASSSQGPNTEAFF,TGTGCCAGCAGCTCACAGGGCCCAAACACTGAAGCTTTCTTT
TRBD2,-,TRBJ2-5,TRBV7-6,CASSLATSGRYYQETQYF,TGTGCCAGCAGCTTAGCAACTAGCGGGAGGTACTACCAAGAGACCCAGTACTTC
-,-,TRBJ1-3,TRBV15,CATSRDQQTNTIYF,TGTGCCACCAGCAGAGATCAACAGACGAACACCATATATTTT
-,-,TRBJ2-3,TRBV5-6,CASSAGTDTQYF,TGTGCCAGCAGCGCGGGCACAGATACGCAGTATTTT
-,-,TRBJ2-2,TRBV19,CASSPGLNTGELFF,TGTGCCAGTAGTCCGGGACTGAACACCGGGGAGCTGTTTTTT
TRBD1,once,TRBJ2-7,TRBV10-2,CASSESGQGYEQYF,TGCGCCAGCAGTGAGTCGGGACAGGGCTACGAGCAGTACTTC
TRBD1,-,TRBJ1-2,TRBV18,CASSPTGQGSPEGYTF,TGTGCCAGCTCACCAACAGGACAGGGGTCCCCGGAGGGCTACACCTTC
-,once,TRBJ2-3,TRBV12-5,CASGLAKGATDTQYF,TGTGCTAGTGGTTTGGCAAAAGGGGCCACAGATACGCAGTATTTT
TRBD1,-,TRBJ2-5,TRBV5-1,CASSLAETGWPQYF,TGCGCCAGCAGCTTGGCCGAGACAGGGTGGCCCCAGTACTTC
TRBD1,-,TRBJ1-2,TRBV19,CASSPWTGNYGYTF,TGTGCCAGTAGTCCCTGGACAGGGAACTATGGCTACACCTTC
-,-,TRBJ2-7,TRBV2,CASRTQGSPVDEQYF,TGTGCCAGCAGGACTCAGGGATCTCCGGTCGACGAGCAGTACTTC
-,-,TRBJ1-2,TRBV19,CASSIRIETARGYTF,TGTGCCAGTAGTATTAGAATTGAAACAGCTCGTGGCTACACCTTC
TRBD1,-,TRBJ1-2,TRBV5-6,CASSWIRDRGRYGYTF,TGTGCCAGCAGCTGGATCCGGGACAGGGGGCGGTATGGCTACACCTTC
-,few,TRBJ1-1,TRBV10-3,CAISESYGGASTEAFF,TGTGCCATCAGTGAGTCGTATGGCGGGGCAAGCACTGAAGCTTTCTTT
TRBD2,-,TRBJ2-1,TRBV7-3,CASSLAGETYNEQFF,TGTGCCAGCAGCTTAGCGGGAGAAACCTACAATGAGCAGTTCTTC
TRBD1,-,TRBJ1-2,TRBV5-4,CASSPGQNYGYTF,TGTGCCAGCAGCCCGGGACAGAACTATGGCTACACCTTC
-,-,TRBJ1-1,TRBV7-3,CASSSWRGTEAFF,TGTGCCAGCAGTTCCTGGAGGGGTACTGAAGCTTTCTTT
TRBD2,-,TRBJ2-7,TRBV30,CAWSAGTSGGYEQYF,TGTGCCTGGAGTGCCGGGACTAGCGGGGGATACGAGCAGTACTTC
TRBD1,-,TRBJ2-2,TRBV29-1,CSGRGPNTGELFF,TGCAGCGGCAGGGGGCCGAACACCGGGGAGCTGTTTTTT
-,-,TRBJ2-4,TRBV10-3,CAISEGIAAKNIQYF,TGTGCCATCAGTGAGGGCATCGCAGCCAAAAACATTCAGTACTTC
TRBD2,-,TRBJ2-7,TRBV18,CASSPGTSGSYEQYF,TGTGCCAGCTCACCAGGGACTAGCGGGTCCTACGAGCAGTACTTC
TRBD1,-,TRBJ1-1,TRBV10-1,CASSQGVNTEAFF,TGCGCCAGCTCTCAGGGGGTGAACACTGAAGCTTTCTTT
-,-,TRBJ1-2,TRBV7-8,CASSPGGGAGNTF,TGTGCCAGCAGCCCGGGCGGGGGCGCCGGCAACACCTTC
TRBD2,once,TRBJ2-5,TRBV4-2,CASSQDAPGYAGGPGETQYF,TGTGCCAGCAGCCAAGATGCCCCCGGCTATGCGGGAGGGCCAGGGGAGACCCAGTACTTC
TRBD2,-,TRBJ2-1,TRBV2,CASRETSGASNEQFF,TGTGCCAGCAGGGAGACTAGCGGGGCGTCCAATGAGCAGTTCTTC
-,-,TRBJ2-6,TRBV19,CASSMGFSSFISGANVLTF,TGTGCCAGTAGTATGGGTTTTAGCAGTTTTATCTCTGGGGCCAACGTCCTGACTTTC
TRBD1,-,TRBJ2-2,TRBV15,CATSTPRGTLPGELFF,TGTGCCACCAGCACCCCCAGGGGGACCCTCCCCGGGGAGCTGTTTTTT
TRBD2,few,TRBJ2-1,TRBV6-4,CASSVGAGGPIEQFF,TGTGCCAGCAGTGTTGGAGCGGGGGGGCCAATTGAGCAGTTCTTC
TRBD1,few,TRBJ1-1,TRBV4-1,CASSRTGDTNTEAFF,TGCGCCAGCAGCCGGACAGGGGATACGAACACTGAAGCTTTCTTT
TRBD2,-,TRBJ2-2,TRBV5-4,CASSPGGSGHGELFF,TGTGCCAGCAGCCCGGGAGGCAGCGGGCACGGGGAGCTGTTTTTT
-,-,TRBJ1-3,TRBV28,CASSLPLSQAGGNTIYF,TGTGCCAGCAGCCTCCCCTTAAGCCAGGCCGGTGGAAACACCATATATTTT
TRBD1,-,TRBJ2-2,TRBV7-8,CASSSPRGGRETGELFF,TGTGCCAGCAGCTCCCCTAGAGGGGGCAGGGAAACCGGGGAGCTGTTTTTT
-,-,TRBJ1-3,TRBV5-4,CASTGDGRGNTIYF,TGTGCCAGCACAGGGGACGGTCGAGGGAACACCATATATTTT
-,-,TRBJ1-5,TRBV5-1,CASSFGEGNQPQHF,TGCGCCAGCAGCTTTGGGGAGGGCAATCAGCCCCAGCATTTT
-,-,TRBJ2-3,TRBV5-1,CASSLSTDTQYF,TGCGCCAGCAGCCTTAGCACAGATACGCAGTATTTT